This TCR beta chain stems from a study of breast tumors, draining lymph nodes, adjacent tissues. TCRdb passed the multiplex PCR reads through MiXCR, listing each CDR3 protein once. The sample includes tens of thousands of distinct CDR3 sequences, roughly 23% seen only once; the top ten take more than 6.5%. Study-wide findings and caveats: The lymph node origin of tumor T cells was framed as consistent with a hypothesis, not demonstrated. The data were judged consistent with most tumor T cells coming from lymph node and expanding in tumor. Compared with lymph nodes, tumors were less diverse; compared with nontumor tissue, more. Luminal-like breast cancer showed significantly greater tumor-nontumor repertoire similarity than basal-like breast cancer did.

This clonotype was counted at least ten times. Its matching antigen is unknown. This receptor was identified in a female donor with breast cancer. Some clones in this sample may be carry-over from other donors' samples. The sample taken for sequencing was breast tumor tissue.

The CDR3 coding sequence is TGTGCCAGCAGCTTAGGGCCAGTTGGCTCCTACGAGCAGTACTTC. This translates into CASSLGPVGSYEQYF. The J gene is TRBJ2-7, the V gene TRBV7-6; no clear D. The germline CDR1 and CDR2 sequences are SGHVS and FNYEAQ. With 1 base removed from V and 0 bases from J, the gap between germline ends came to 10 bases. There are 15 residues in the CDR3.